The next 4 T cell receptor beta chains were all read from a single sample in a study of blood T cell repertoires in COVID-19. Assay: immunoSEQ multiplex PCR; the TCRdb copy retains only in-frame clones and omits some. This repertoire shows approximately 120,000 clones, 70% to 75% found once; its top ten account for roughly 5%. Material for sequencing was peripheral blood. Every receptor here comes from a man in his fifties or sixties with acute or convalescent COVID-19.

Only a few counts were recorded for this clone. This chain links TRBV10-3 with TRBJ2-7; a weak D match, TRBD2 (5 bases). The germline CDR1 and CDR2 sequences are ENHRY and SYGVKD. The CDR3 is 14 amino acids. With 10 bases removed from V and 5 bases from J, the gap between germline ends came to 21 bases. CDR3 loop: CATARVNYGDEQYF. The CDR3, as DNA: TGTGCCACCGCGCGGGTTAATTACGGTGACGAGCAGTACTTC.

This chain's CDR3 is CATSDPGFLLGNQPQHF. For the CDR3, the DNA is TGTGCCACCAGTGATCCGGGTTTCTTGTTGGGCAATCAGCCCCAGCATTTT. The rearrangement joins TRBV24-1 to TRBJ1-5; D remains unclear. Trimming removed 3 bases from V and 2 bases from J, with 16 bases in between. From germline, CDR1 is KGHDR and CDR2 SFDVKD. The CDR3 runs 17 residues.

This chain joins TRBV7-3 and TRBJ2-7; 9 bases align to TRBD1. With V trimmed by 7 bases and J by 5 bases, 3 bases remained unmatched. Germline V gene sequence: CDR1 SGHTA, CDR2 FQGTGA. CDR3 size: 12 residues. CDR3 bases: TGTGCCAGCACCGGGGACAGGGACGAGCAGTACTTC. It translates to CASTGDRDEQYF.

CDR3 protein: CATRTGDTEAFF. In DNA form, the CDR3 reads TGTGCCACTAGGACAGGGGACACTGAAGCTTTCTTT. This rearrangement joins TRBV6-5 to TRBJ1-1, with 9 bases identical to TRBD1. This CDR3 has 12 residues. The germline CDR1 and CDR2 sequences are MNHEY and SVGAGI. The J segment lost 3 bases and the V segment lost 10 bases, leaving 3 bases of the junction unmatched.